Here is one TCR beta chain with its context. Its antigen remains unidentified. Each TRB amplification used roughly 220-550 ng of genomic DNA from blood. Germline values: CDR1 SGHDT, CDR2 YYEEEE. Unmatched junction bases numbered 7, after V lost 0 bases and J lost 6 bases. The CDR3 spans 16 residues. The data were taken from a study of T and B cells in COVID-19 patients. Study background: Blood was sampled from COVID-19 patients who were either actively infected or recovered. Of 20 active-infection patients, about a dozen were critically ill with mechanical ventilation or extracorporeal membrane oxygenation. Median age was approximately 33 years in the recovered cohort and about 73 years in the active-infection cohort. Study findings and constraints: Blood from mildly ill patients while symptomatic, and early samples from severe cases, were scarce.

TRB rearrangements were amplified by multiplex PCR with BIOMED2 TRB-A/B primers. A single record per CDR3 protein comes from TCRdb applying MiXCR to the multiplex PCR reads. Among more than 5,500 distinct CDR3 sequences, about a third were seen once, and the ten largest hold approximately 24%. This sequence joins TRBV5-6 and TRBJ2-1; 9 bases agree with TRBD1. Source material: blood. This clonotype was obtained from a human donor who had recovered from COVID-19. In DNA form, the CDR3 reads TGTGCCAGCAGCTTGGCCGGGACAGGGATCTGCAATGAGCAGTTCTTC. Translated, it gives CASSLAGTGICNEQFF.